One sample yielded the 11 T cell receptor beta chains listed below, sequenced in a study of tumor-infiltrating lymphocytes in primary liver carcinoma. Germline DNA was also extracted, while the blood RNA originated from unsorted whole blood. A constant-region primer served to make TCR beta cDNA from about 530 ng total RNA. For TCR beta, libraries were produced by three nested multiplex PCR rounds using slightly modified ARM-PCR. TRBV1-TRBV30 forward primers paired with a C-beta reverse primer were used in the first two PCR rounds, which ran approximately 10 cycles each. TCRdb reprocessed the multiplex PCR reads with MiXCR, giving one entry per CDR3 protein. The sample contains fewer than 350,000 distinct CDR3 sequences, about 61% of which appear only once. Specimen: peripheral blood. All receptors derive from a man aged 40-50 years with primary liver carcinoma and hepatitis B virus infection.

This clonotype showed up just a few times. This rearrangement joins TRBV30 to TRBJ2-7; D is possibly TRBD2 (6 bases). Trimming stripped 4 bases from V and 6 bases from J, with 16 bases between. Germline assignment: CDR1 GTSNPN and CDR2 SVGIG (reference sequence). This CDR3 region has 13 residues. The CDR3 spells CAWTGLFRSEQYF. In DNA, the CDR3 is TGTGCCTGGACGGGACTTTTCCGCTCCGAGCAGTACTTC.

The V call is TRBV5-4, the J call TRBJ2-7; 7 bases line up with TRBD1. J gave up 10 bases and V 8 bases, and 12 bases lay outside the gene matches. The CDR3 spans 12 residues. Per the germline V gene, CDR1 is SGHNT and CDR2 is YYREEE (reference sequence). The CDR3 sequence: CARSNDRAVQYF. The CDR3 nucleotides read TGTGCCAGGAGCAACGACAGGGCGGTTCAGTACTTC.

The rearrangement joins TRBV11-2 to TRBJ2-7; 16 positions agree with TRBD2. Germline trimming cut 0 bases from V and 12 bases from J; bases unmatched to any gene: 17. Germline V CDR1 and CDR2: SGHAT, FQNNGV. This CDR3 is built from 19 residues. CDR3 DNA: TGTGCCAGCAGCTTAGATCGGGGACTAGCGGGAGGGAGCTCCTACAAGCGGTACTTC. It specifies CASSLDRGLAGGSSYKRYF.

This clonotype was observed many times. The CDR3 region has the DNA TGTGCCAGCAGTGAACAGGCGACCGGCAATCAGCCCCAGCATTTT. Residues: CASSEQATGNQPQHF. The chain links TRBV6-6 to TRBJ1-5, with D perhaps TRBD1 (5 bases). The CDR3 sequence is 15 residues long. Trimming took 5 bases from V and 2 from J, leaving 13 bases between them. Germline lookup yields CDR1 MNHNY and CDR2 SVGAGI (reference sequence).

On this clonotype: A much larger clone lies one base from this, so it may be a read error. This sequence joins TRBV12-3 or TRBV12-4 and TRBJ1-1; weak D call: TRBD1 (6 bases). There are 13 residues in the CDR3. The CDR3 sequence: CASITGSNTEVFF. Written as DNA, the CDR3 is TGTGCCAGCATTACAGGGTCCAACACTGAAGTTTTCTTT.

This clonotype appeared many times. The CDR3 loop is CASSYSLDKHGGYEQFF. CDR3 DNA: TGTGCCAGCAGTTACTCTCTGGACAAGCATGGAGGCTATGAGCAGTTCTTC. The chain uses TRBV6-2 or TRBV6-3 and TRBJ2-1; possibly TRBD1 or TRBD2 for D (5 bases each). With 0 bases removed from V and 8 bases from J, the gap between germline ends came to 20 bases. Germline values: CDR1 MNHEY, CDR2 SVGEGT. The length of the CDR3 is 17 residues.

This clonotype was counted a few times. This chain joins TRBV6-1 and TRBJ1-2, with D possibly being TRBD1 (6 bases). Looked up from germline, CDR1 is MNHNS and CDR2 is SASEGT. The V end was cut by 4 bases, the J end by 4 bases, with 13 bases between. The CDR3 length is 14 residues. The CDR3 region is CASSGPGQLYGYTF. The CDR3 region has the DNA TGTGCCAGCAGTGGACCGGGACAACTCTATGGCTACACCTTC.

On this clonotype: A read error may account for a junction end that differs from germline. V gene TRBV11-1 combines with J gene TRBJ2-5; weak D call: TRBD1 (5 bases). Germline V CDR1 and CDR2: SGHAT, FQDESV (reference sequence). CDR3 size: 14 residues. In DNA form, the CDR3 reads TGTGCCAGCAGCATAATAGGGGTTCAAGAGACCAAGTACTTC. This gives the protein CASSIIGVQETKYF.

To note about this clonotype: This sequence may be a read error, since a much larger clone differs from it by one base. The chain has TRBV4-2 and TRBJ2-7; tentative D call: TRBD2 (5 bases). CDR1 is LGHNA and CDR2 is YNFKEQ in the germline V gene. The CDR3 totals 16 residues. CDR3 amino acids: CVSSQEGGNPYYEQYF. The DNA for the CDR3 is TGTGTCAGCAGCCAAGAGGGCGGAAACCCCTACTACGAGCAGTACTTC.

About this clonotype: A much larger clone differs from this one at a single base, so this may be a read error. The chain joins TRBV6-1 to TRBJ2-2; possibly TRBD1 for D (6 bases). Germline V gene lookup returns CDR1 MNHNS and CDR2 SASEGT. This CDR3 contains 14 residues. The CDR3 is CASRTSWDTGDLFF. In DNA, the CDR3 is TGTGCCAGCAGGACCTCTTGGGACACCGGGGACCTGTTTTTT.

To note about this clonotype: One base away lies a much larger clone, so this may be a sequencing read error. As the CDR3 is not closed by the conserved phenylalanine or tryptophan, this likely results from a read error. The chain is built from TRBV10-3 and TRBJ2-1; TRBD2 matches 12 bases. The CDR3 covers 13 residues. V lost 6 bases to trimming and J lost 12 bases; unmatched junction nucleotides: 6. Germline lookup yields CDR1 ENHRY and CDR2 SYGVKD. CDR3 bases: TGTGCCATCAGCCGACTAGCGGGAGAATCGCAGTTCCTC. This translates into CAISRLAGESQFL.